Following are 26 T cell receptor beta chains from one sample sequenced in a study of T cell repertoires in cytomegalovirus infection. Their target antigens are unknown. MiXCR, run by TCRdb on the reads, gives a single entry per CDR3 protein. The sample carries approximately 730,000 distinct CDR3 sequences, about 27% recorded once. Sequenced material: cultured CD8+ T cells from PBMCs, taken from culture after CMV antigen stimulation. The receptors were sampled from a human donor in good health (CMV status not recorded). Some clones in this sample may be carry-over from other donors' samples.

The V call is TRBV7-4, the J call TRBJ2-7; D remains ambiguous. The CDR3 length is 12 residues. Germline-derived CDR1 and CDR2 are SGHVT and SQSDAQ. V was clipped by 5 bases and J by 2 bases, with 7 bases between them. The CDR3 loop reads CASSGLAYEQYF. The CDR3 DNA follows: TGTGCCAGCAGCGGTCTGGCCTACGAGCAGTACTTC.

This clonotype was counted a few times. The rearrangement uses TRBV6-1 and TRBJ2-1; 8 positions match TRBD1. This CDR3 has 12 residues. The germline CDR1 and CDR2 sequences are MNHNS and SASEGT. Germline trimming cut 6 bases from V and 10 bases from J; bases unmatched to any gene: 5. CDR3 bases: TGTGCCAGCAGATCGGACAGGGAGGAGCAGTTCTTC. This sequence encodes CASRSDREEQFF.

This clonotype was detected many times. The chain recombines TRBV7-6 with TRBJ2-3, with D perhaps TRBD2 (5 bases). Deletions cut 0 bases from V and 4 bases from J, with 8 bases between. The CDR3 has 14 residues. CDR1 is SGHVS, CDR2 FNYEAQ, per germline. The CDR3 loop reads CASSLAPEADTQYF. In DNA form, the CDR3 reads TGTGCCAGCAGCTTAGCCCCGGAGGCAGATACGCAGTATTTT.

The J gene is TRBJ1-2, the V gene TRBV29-1; D is unresolved. V dropped 2 bases and J dropped 0 bases, with 19 bases sitting between them. CDR1 SQVTM and CDR2 ANQGSEA come from the germline V gene. CDR3 length equals 17 residues. CDR3 amino acids: CSVEPFISPPTNYGYTF. DNA for the CDR3: TGCAGCGTTGAACCCTTTATCTCGCCTCCCACTAACTATGGCTACACCTTC. Using reference TRBV29-1 and TRBJ1-2 for the parts outside the CDR3, the full variable domain is SAVISQKPSRDICQRGTSLTIQCQVDSQVTMMFWYRQQPGQSLTLIATANQGSEATYESGFVIDKFPISRPNLTFSTLTVSNMSPEDSSIYLCSVEPFISPPTNYGYTFGSGTRLTVV.

This clonotype appeared a few times. The rearrangement links TRBV24-1 to TRBJ2-3, with 9 bases that match TRBD1. Germline CDR1 and CDR2: KGHDR and SFDVKD. The junction had 3 bases not matched to a gene; V was cut back by 3 bases and J by 3 bases. The CDR3 consists of 15 residues. The CDR3 loop is CATSDRTGVTDTQYF. DNA of the CDR3: TGTGCCACCAGTGATCGGACAGGGGTGACAGATACGCAGTATTTT.

V usage is TRBV7-2 and J usage is TRBJ1-2; D possibly corresponds to TRBD1 (6 bases). V lost 4 bases and J 4 bases, leaving 10 bases between the germline ends. Per the germline V gene, CDR1 is SGHTA and CDR2 is FQGNSA. This CDR3 is 13 amino acids long. The CDR3 spells CASSWGATYGYTF. The DNA of the CDR3 is TGTGCCAGCAGCTGGGGGGCAACCTATGGCTACACCTTC.

This clonotype was detected a few times. V and J are TRBV12-3 or TRBV12-4 and TRBJ1-2; D uncertain. V was pared by 3 bases and J by 4 bases, with 9 bases between. CDR3 length: 13 residues. The CDR3 here is CASSFHFFYGYTF. In DNA form, the CDR3 reads TGTGCCAGCAGTTTTCATTTCTTCTATGGCTACACCTTC.

This clonotype has just a few counts. This chain uses TRBV6-2 or TRBV6-3 with TRBJ2-1; D is unresolved. V was clipped by 6 bases and J by 7 bases, with 13 bases between them. Germline V gives CDR1 MNHEY, CDR2 SVGEGT. The CDR3 consists of 13 residues. This CDR3 reads CASRPDTANEQFF. CDR3 bases: TGTGCCAGCAGACCCGATACAGCAAATGAGCAGTTCTTC.

In the case of this clonotype: The junction shows a germline mismatch at one end, possibly a read error. This chain connects TRBV27 to TRBJ1-4; no clear D. CDR1 and CDR2 (germline): MNHEY, SMNVEV (reference sequence). The CDR3 extends over 13 amino acids. The CDR3 sequence is CASRPNGNENLFF. The CDR3 DNA reads TGTGCCAGCAGGCCTAACGGTAATGAAAATCTGTTTTTT.

This clonotype has at least ten counts. The chain recombines TRBV27 with TRBJ2-7; no clear D gene. Germline CDR1 reads MNHEY; CDR2 reads SMNVEV (reference sequence). Trimming pared 4 bases from V and 1 base from J, leaving 11 bases between. The CDR3 consists of 14 residues. The DNA of the CDR3 is TGTGCCAGCAGTTCTAGGAAATTGTCCTACGAGCAGTACTTC. Translation gives CASSSRKLSYEQYF.

This clonotype was picked up a small number of times. The rearrangement joins TRBV6-2 or TRBV6-3 to TRBJ2-3; TRBD2 is a possible D gene (5 bases). V was shortened by 7 bases and J by 11 bases, with 16 bases between the two germline ends. The CDR3 has 12 amino acids. Germline values: CDR1 MNHEY, CDR2 SVGEGT. CDR3 loop: CASTEDYSWQYF. The CDR3, as DNA: TGTGCCAGCACCGAAGACTACTCTTGGCAGTATTTT.

This clonotype was observed a handful of times. The rearrangement links TRBV11-3 to TRBJ1-1; no clear D gene. There are 16 residues in the CDR3. Germline CDR1 SGHNT, CDR2 YENEEA. Trimming stripped 0 bases from V and 1 base from J, with 12 bases between. This CDR3 reads CASSLEKGYGNTEAFF. DNA of the CDR3: TGTGCCAGCAGCTTAGAAAAAGGGTACGGGAACACTGAAGCTTTCTTT.

This chain connects TRBV5-8 to TRBJ2-7; possible D gene TRBD2, 5 bases. Germline V lookup: CDR1 SGHTS, CDR2 YDEGEE. The CDR3 totals 15 residues. Deletions cut 0 bases from V and 4 bases from J, with 14 bases between. CDR3 region: CASSLAQAREYEQYV. The CDR3 DNA follows: TGTGCCAGCAGCTTGGCCCAGGCGAGGGAATACGAGCAGTACGTC.

V is TRBV3-1 and J is TRBJ1-1; D ambiguous. Trimming shortened V by 0 bases and J by 2 bases, and 7 bases separated the two germline ends. The CDR3 has 14 amino acids. CDR1 is LGHDT and CDR2 is YNNKEL in the germline V gene (reference sequence). The CDR3 here is CASSQEVANTEAFF. The CDR3 DNA is TGTGCCAGCAGCCAAGAAGTCGCTAACACTGAAGCTTTCTTT. The variable domain in full, with the rest retrieved from reference TRBV3-1 and TRBJ1-1, is DTAVSQTPKYLVTQMGNDKSIKCEQNLGHDTMYWYKQDSKKFLKIMFSYNNKELIINETVPNRFSPKSPDKAHLNLHINSLELGDSAVYFCASSQEVANTEAFFGQGTRLTVV.

This clonotype was counted a few times. The chain joins TRBV7-6 to TRBJ1-5; 8 bases match TRBD1. With 3 bases clipped from V and 5 bases from J, the junction kept 3 bases outside the gene matches. CDR3 size: 14 residues. Germline CDR1 SGHVS, CDR2 FNYEAQ. The CDR3 reads CASSFKTGDQPQHF. The DNA for the CDR3 is TGTGCCAGCAGCTTCAAGACAGGGGATCAGCCCCAGCATTTT.

The CDR3, as DNA: TGTGCCATCAGGGGACAGGGGGCAAGAGGCCCCCAAGAGACCCAGTACTTC. This codes for CAIRGQGARGPQETQYF. The chain employs TRBV10-3 and TRBJ2-5; 12 positions agree with TRBD1. V was clipped by 6 bases and J by 1 base; unmatched bases: 9. The CDR3 is 17 residues long. Germline lookup yields CDR1 ENHRY and CDR2 SYGVKD.

This sequence joins TRBV7-3 and TRBJ1-6; perhaps TRBD1 as D (5 bases). Germline V gene data show CDR1 as SGHTA and CDR2 as FQGTGA. The CDR3 totals 13 residues. The V end lost 4 bases, the J end lost 11 bases, and 12 bases lay between the germline ends. The CDR3, as DNA: TGTGCCAGCAGCTGGGGACGTAAGGCACCCCTCCACTTT. This encodes CASSWGRKAPLHF.

The table lists this clonotype with a few counts. The gene calls are TRBV27 and TRBJ2-6, with no clear D. The CDR3 sequence is 14 residues long. Germline CDR1 reads MNHEY; CDR2 reads SMNVEV (reference sequence). V gave up 8 bases and J gave up 0 bases, with 8 bases separating them. CDR3 loop: CASAIVSGANVLTF. CDR3 bases: TGTGCCAGCGCCATTGTCTCTGGGGCCAACGTCCTGACTTTC. Combining the CDR3 with reference TRBV27 and TRBJ2-6 gives the whole variable domain EAQVTQNPRYLITVTGKKLTVTCSQNMNHEYMSWYRQDPGLGLRQIYYSMNVEVTDKGDVPEGYKVSRKEKRNFPLILESPSPNQTSLYFCASAIVSGANVLTFGAGSRLTVL.

Many counts were recorded for this clonotype. The chain joins TRBV12-3 or TRBV12-4 to TRBJ2-1, with 7 bases that match TRBD1. CDR3 length: 14 residues. V was clipped by 4 bases and J by 8 bases; unmatched bases: 8. The CDR3 DNA reads as TGTGCCAGCAGTTCCTCAGACAGGGTCGATGAGCAGTTCTTC. Translating it yields CASSSSDRVDEQFF.

The CDR3 is CAITPTGEAYNEQFF. The CDR3 DNA is TGTGCCATCACCCCGACAGGGGAGGCCTACAATGAGCAGTTCTTC. The rearrangement links TRBV10-3 to TRBJ2-1; 8 nucleotides match TRBD1. Germline CDR1 and CDR2: ENHRY and SYGVKD. Trimming at V came to 7 bases and at J to 2 bases, leaving 7 bases not matched to a gene. There are 15 residues in the CDR3.

The V call is TRBV3-1, the J call TRBJ1-1, with D perhaps matching TRBD1 (6 bases). Between the trimmed V and J ends, which lost 0 bases and 0 bases, there was a span of 11 bases. The CDR3 is 16 residues long. Germline values: CDR1 LGHDT, CDR2 YNNKEL (reference sequence). The CDR3 region has the DNA TGTGCCAGCAGCCAAGAGAGGACAGATTTGAACACTGAAGCTTTCTTT. Its protein product is CASSQERTDLNTEAFF.

This clonotype was seen only a few times. The chain recombines TRBV19 with TRBJ1-5; D call uncertain. V was trimmed by 8 bases and J by 5 bases, leaving 16 bases between them. The CDR3 runs to 14 residues. Germline values: CDR1 LNHDA, CDR2 SQIVND (reference sequence). The CDR3: CASLETRAHQPQHF. The CDR3 DNA reads TGTGCCAGTCTCGAAACCCGCGCCCATCAGCCCCAGCATTTT.

This clonotype appeared a few times. The chain links TRBV7-3 to TRBJ2-7; TRBD1 matches at 11 bases. This CDR3 is 17 amino acids long. V shed 1 base, J shed 5 bases, and the junction held 10 bases outside the gene matches. Germline V gives CDR1 SGHTA, CDR2 FQGTGA. The CDR3 coding sequence is TGTGCCAGCAGCTTAAAACCCCTACCGGGACAGGGGGACGAGCAGTACTTC. This sequence encodes CASSLKPLPGQGDEQYF.

This clonotype was seen more than once but under ten times. The CDR3 reads CASSPSDGSMFFTF. As DNA, the CDR3 is TGTGCCAGCAGCCCCTCCGACGGGAGTATGTTTTTCACCTTC. The rearrangement joins TRBV7-3 to TRBJ1-2; no clear D. Trimming stripped 5 bases from V and 13 bases from J, with 23 bases between. Germline CDR1 SGHTA, CDR2 FQGTGA. The CDR3 is made up of 14 amino acids.

The chain combines TRBV27 with TRBJ1-1; D is ambiguous. CDR3 length: 13 residues. CDR1 is MNHEY, CDR2 SMNVEV, per germline (reference sequence). V shed 2 bases and J shed 4 bases, with 8 bases lying between them. The CDR3 spells CASSLRAATEAFF. CDR3 coding DNA: TGTGCCAGCAGTTTAAGGGCAGCCACTGAAGCTTTCTTT.

This clonotype was found a few times. The chain carries TRBV12-3 or TRBV12-4 and TRBJ2-1, with D possibly being TRBD1 or TRBD2 (5 bases each). The CDR3 consists of 15 residues. Trimming left V 2 bases short and J 4 bases short, with 12 bases between. The CDR3 region has the DNA TGTGCCAGCAGTTTAATGGGGGTTTTGTACAATGAGCAGTTCTTC. This encodes CASSLMGVLYNEQFF.